These 8 T cell receptor beta chains came from one sample sequenced in a study of T cell responses to AZD1222 COVID-19 vaccine. Here immunoSEQ multiplex PCR was the method, and the copy in TCRdb shows in-frame clones only, minus some. Here the sample spans about 140,000 clones, roughly 90% being singletons. The input for sequencing was peripheral blood, taken on day 0 of AZD1222 vaccination. These receptors were obtained from an adult in good health.

This clone was detected once. The chain recombines TRBV20-1 with TRBJ2-7; D ambiguous. Trimming stripped 2 bases from V and 4 bases from J, with 6 bases between. The germline CDR1 and CDR2 sequences are DFQATT and SNEGSKA (reference sequence). This CDR3 comprises 11 residues. CDR3 sequence (DNA): TGCAGTGCTAGAAGGGAATACGAGCAGTACTTC. This gives the protein CSARREYEQYF.

The chain couples TRBV11-2 to TRBJ1-1, with a tentative D call TRBD1 (6 bases). Germline assignment: CDR1 SGHAT and CDR2 FQNNGV. The CDR3 contains 15 residues. The V end was cut by 2 bases, the J end by 0 bases, with 10 bases between. The CDR3, as DNA: TGTGCCAGCAGCTTAAATGACAGGATGAACACTGAAGCTTTCTTT. This codes for CASSLNDRMNTEAFF.

V and J are TRBV11-2 and TRBJ2-3; no definite D call. The CDR3 contains 13 residues. Germline CDR1 reads SGHAT; CDR2 reads FQNNGV. The V and J ends lost 5 bases and 4 bases respectively, with 10 bases between them. The CDR3 DNA is TGTGCCAGCAGCCCCCACCCACCAGATACGCAGTATTTT. It is translated as CASSPHPPDTQYF.

The V gene is TRBV6-5, the J gene TRBJ2-3; 8 bases agree with TRBD1. CDR3 length: 16 amino acids. The germline V gene has CDR1 MNHEY and CDR2 SVGAGI. V lost 2 bases to trimming and J lost 5 bases; unmatched junction nucleotides: 9. CDR3 residues: CASSYLGRGPEDTQYF. The CDR3 DNA reads TGTGCCAGCAGTTACCTTGGCAGGGGGCCTGAAGATACGCAGTATTTT.

The J gene is TRBJ1-4, the V gene TRBV4-3; D remains ambiguous. Trimming stripped 0 bases from V and 0 bases from J, with 11 bases between. CDR1 and CDR2 (germline): LGHNA, YSLEER. The CDR3 consists of 17 residues. CDR3 loop: CASSQDGSQTTNEKLFF. In nucleotides, the CDR3 is TGCGCCAGCAGCCAAGACGGGTCGCAGACAACTAATGAAAAACTGTTTTTT.

This clone was picked up a small number of times. This chain uses TRBV23-1 with TRBJ1-4, with a weak D call TRBD1 (6 bases). TRBV23-1 is given ORF status, its function remaining uncertain. V gave up 4 bases and J gave up 0 bases, with 12 bases separating them. This CDR3 region has 16 residues. The CDR3 nucleotides are TGCGCCAGCAGTCCCCTTGGGACATCAACTAATGAAAAACTGTTTTTT. The encoded protein is CASSPLGTSTNEKLFF.

The chain combines TRBV6-2 or TRBV6-3 with TRBJ1-1; D remains ambiguous. Germline V gene sequence: CDR1 MNHEY, CDR2 SVGEGT. Between the trimmed V and J ends, which lost 2 bases and 1 base, there was a span of 8 bases. This CDR3 has 14 amino acids. The CDR3 sequence: CASSYNSGNTEAFF. CDR3 sequence (DNA): TGTGCCAGCAGTTACAATAGTGGGAACACTGAAGCTTTCTTT.

This clone was seen just once. V is TRBV29-1 and J is TRBJ1-1; 8 bases fit TRBD1. The CDR3 contains 13 residues. Germline V lookup: CDR1 SQVTM, CDR2 ANQGSEA. J lost 4 bases, V lost 5 bases, and 6 bases had no gene match. DNA for the CDR3: TGCAGCGTTTGGGACAGGAGAGGCACTGAAGCTTTCTTT. Its translation: CSVWDRRGTEAFF.